The 13 T cell receptor beta chains in this list originate from one sample, sequenced in a study of blood T cell repertoires in COVID-19. Using immunoSEQ multiplex PCR, the repertoire was profiled, and TCRdb retains in-frame clones only, with some absent. Of 320,000 or so clones listed, about 89% are singletons. The sample consisted of PBMCs or T cells enriched from blood (not recorded which). The source of these receptors is a man in his fifties or sixties who had recovered from COVID-19.

The gene calls are TRBV29-1 and TRBJ2-7, with D perhaps matching TRBD1 (5 bases). V lost 6 bases and J lost 0, with 15 bases in between. CDR3 size: 14 residues. Germline V lookup: CDR1 SQVTM, CDR2 ANQGSEA. CDR3 loop: CSVTSYRSSYEQYF. The CDR3 DNA is TGCAGCGTGACCTCTTACAGGAGCTCCTACGAGCAGTACTTC.

The chain combines TRBV3-1 (or the pseudogene TRBV3-2) with TRBJ2-3; D is possibly TRBD2 (6 bases). The V end lost 8 bases, the J end lost 1 base, and 13 bases lay between the germline ends. Germline CDR1 LGHDT, CDR2 YNNKEL (reference sequence). CDR3 length equals 14 residues. The DNA of the CDR3 is TGTGCCAGCGGTTGGCGGGGCCGCACAGATACGCAGTATTTT. It is translated as CASGWRGRTDTQYF.

The J gene is TRBJ2-5, the V gene TRBV7-2; TRBD1 agrees at 10 bases. The J segment lost 3 bases and the V segment lost 3 bases, leaving 1 base of the junction unmatched. Germline V CDR1 and CDR2: SGHTA, FQGNSA. This CDR3 region has 14 residues. In nucleotides, the CDR3 is TGTGCCAGCAGCTTCGGGACAGGGGAAGAGACCCAGTACTTC. The encoded protein is CASSFGTGEETQYF.

The rearrangement joins TRBV9 to TRBJ2-7; 8 nucleotides line up with TRBD1. The trim removed 4 bases at V and 3 bases at J, leaving 9 bases unmatched. The germline V gene encodes CDR1 SGDLS and CDR2 YYNGEE. The CDR3 extends over 15 amino acids. CDR3 nucleotides: TGTGCCAGCAGCCTAACAGGACAGGGCTTCTACGAGCAGTACTTC. This gives the protein CASSLTGQGFYEQYF.

The CDR3 spells CASSPWTSGRYNEQFF. The CDR3 DNA reads TGTGCCAGCAGCCCCTGGACTAGCGGGCGTTACAATGAGCAGTTCTTC. The chain is built from TRBV3-1 (or the pseudogene TRBV3-2) and TRBJ2-1; TRBD2 matches 11 bases. V was pared by 4 bases and J by 4 bases, with 6 bases of the junction left unmatched. Per the germline V gene, CDR1 is LGHDT and CDR2 is YNNKEL (reference sequence). This CDR3 is 16 amino acids long.

In its sample, this clone was seen once. The J gene is TRBJ2-3, the V gene TRBV7-2; 7 bases are a match to TRBD2. The trim removed 5 bases at V and 3 bases at J, leaving 11 bases unmatched. Germline CDR1 is SGHTA and CDR2 is FQGNSA. The CDR3 is 16 amino acids. The CDR3 spells CASSGGGRALTDTQYF. The CDR3 region has the DNA TGTGCCAGCAGCGGTGGGGGGAGGGCCCTAACAGATACGCAGTATTTT.

This sequence joins TRBV7-2 and TRBJ2-7; 7 nucleotides align to TRBD2. Germline V lookup: CDR1 SGHTA, CDR2 FQGNSA. There are 15 residues in the CDR3. Trimming removed 5 bases from V and 2 bases from J; junction bases left unmatched: 9. The CDR3 region is CASSTAAGDPYEQYF. DNA of the CDR3: TGTGCCAGCAGCACCGCCGCGGGAGACCCCTACGAGCAGTACTTC. The whole variable domain, filled in from reference TRBV7-2 and TRBJ2-7, reads GAGVSQSPSNKVTEKGKDVELRCDPISGHTALYWYRQSLGQGLEFLIYFQGNSAPDKSGLPSDRFSAERTGGSVSTLTIQRTQQEDSAVYLCASSTAAGDPYEQYFGPGTRLTVT.

The gene calls are TRBV4-1 and TRBJ1-3; 7 bases are a match to TRBD1. The CDR3 length is 17 residues. Trimming at V came to 2 bases and at J to 0 bases, leaving 7 bases not matched to a gene. Germline assignment: CDR1 MGHRA and CDR2 YSYEKL. CDR3 bases: TGCGCCAGCAGCCAACTACCGGGACAGTCCTCTGGAAACACCATATATTTT. Translated, it gives CASSQLPGQSSGNTIYF.

This clone turned up a few times. The chain joins TRBV19 to TRBJ1-5, with a possible D match to TRBD1 (6 bases). This CDR3 is 14 amino acids long. Germline CDR1 LNHDA, CDR2 SQIVND (reference sequence). V gave up 6 bases and J gave up 0 bases, with 9 bases separating them. This CDR3 is CASSGQNSNQPQHF. The CDR3 region has the DNA TGTGCCAGTAGCGGACAGAATAGCAATCAGCCCCAGCATTTT.

For this clone: Other nucleotide sequences in the sample specify the same CDR3. The V call is TRBV9, the J call TRBJ2-7, with TRBD1 matching over 9 bases. Trimming took 4 bases from V and 3 from J; bases not matched to a gene: 5. The CDR3 extends over 14 amino acids. Germline V CDR1 and CDR2: SGDLS, YYNGEE. The CDR3 is CASSPRTGDYEQYF. The CDR3, as DNA: TGTGCCAGCAGCCCGCGGACAGGGGACTACGAGCAGTACTTC.

V usage is TRBV28 and J usage is TRBJ1-2; TRBD1 matches at 7 bases. Looked up from germline, CDR1 is MDHEN and CDR2 is SYDVKM. J gave up 4 bases and V 6 bases, and 20 bases lay outside the gene matches. CDR3 length: 18 residues. The CDR3 coding sequence is TGTGCCAGCAGAAATATCCTAGGACAGGCCGGGCGTGTCTATGGCTACACCTTC. Its protein is CASRNILGQAGRVYGYTF.

This rearrangement joins TRBV28 to TRBJ2-7; a possible D gene is TRBD1 (5 bases). The CDR3 totals 13 residues. CDR1 and CDR2 from the germline V gene are MDHEN and SYDVKM. Trimming shortened V by 5 bases and J by 7 bases, and 15 bases separated the two germline ends. This CDR3 reads CASSSWGFWEQYF. DNA of the CDR3: TGTGCCAGCAGTAGCTGGGGCTTTTGGGAGCAGTACTTC.

V usage is TRBV9 and J usage is TRBJ1-6; D unclear. The CDR3 totals 14 residues. The germline CDR1 and CDR2 sequences are SGDLS and YYNGEE. V lost 4 bases, J lost 6 bases, and 11 bases lay in between. CDR3 sequence: CASSSQRSNSPLHF. For the CDR3, the DNA is TGTGCCAGCAGCTCCCAGAGGAGTAATTCACCCCTCCACTTT.